The sequence of this TCR beta chain was determined in a study of blood T cells in healthy people across ages (dated by TCRdb to between 2014 and 2016). Broadly, across the study: Template switching captured roughly one uniquely barcoded TCR beta cDNA molecule per two T cells in model experiments. Donors of different ages were randomly distributed across sequencing lanes to avoid experimental bias. For two donors (one aged 18 to 30 and one aged 80 or older), the study analyzed two additional independent replicas of 1 million unique cDNA reads from the same blood draw. To track age-related changes in TCR beta repertoire diversity, the study relied on deep sequencing normalized with unique cDNA molecular identifiers. Four age groups were formed from the donors: young (average approximately 17 years), middle-aged (approximately 40), aged (over 55) and long-lived (approximately 78).

What the research found in general, with its limitations: Estimates of total diversity from one million sequenced T cells were regarded as lower bounds and underestimates. As age increased, observed TCR beta diversity per million T cells dropped in a roughly linear way, and a significant reduction was already evident by age 40. Bulk unsorted PBMC profiling prevented conclusive comparison of naive and antigen-experienced compartments. The long-lived group showed more naive CD4+ T cells, fewer expanded clones and increased TCR diversity than the aged group, suggesting age selection. The CMV infection status of donors was not known, potentially confounding age-related changes in expanded clonotypes. There was a strong correlation between observed TCR beta diversity and the percentage of naive T cells measured by flow cytometry.

The library was prepared using 5' RACE. Sequencer: Illumina HiSeq 2500. The second PCR ran for roughly 7 to 12 cycles and used a J-beta primer mix along with a sample-barcoded 5' primer. A unique molecular identifier was introduced onto each TCR beta cDNA molecule by a template-switch 5' adaptor carrying 12 random nucleotides. At least 2.5 million CDR3-containing paired-end reads were obtained from each sample. First-strand cDNA synthesis was performed from all RNA using the Mint cDNA synthesis kit, with priming by a TRBC-specific oligonucleotide. Following uracil-DNA glycosylase treatment, all cDNA underwent a first 18-cycle PCR with the universal primers M1SS and BC2_uni_R. From the authors' description of their analysis: For normalization, 1 million high-quality reads were randomly selected from each sample, with every read carrying a distinct molecular identifier. Reads sharing molecular identifiers were discarded rather than binned into consensus sequences. CDR3 identification, clonotype clustering and error correction used MiTCR with a Q25 quality threshold and the strictest error-elimination algorithm. A nonparametric unseen species model with Euler transformation was used to estimate lower-bound total TCR beta diversity. TCRdb applied fastp at Q25 and MiXCR to the public reads, then kept only in-frame beta chains. Each CDR3 protein gets just one entry, which takes the most common genes and DNA from the rows behind it. The V and J calls shown here were made by TCRdb, not taken from the authors' results. The sample table shows about 1.6 million distinct CDR3 sequences, and 34% are seen once. Together, the top ten hold approximately 10% of the sample.

This clonotype was recorded a few times. Its antigen specificity is not known. The input lacks base qualities; no much larger clone sits a single base away. Systemically healthy Caucasian individuals from Russia, 39 in total and aged roughly 6 to 100 years, were included as donors. About 9.1 milliliters of peripheral blood were collected from each donor into EDTA-treated Vacutainer tubes. Ficoll-Paque density-gradient centrifugation was used to isolate PBMCs, with at least 6.5 million per sample. Total RNA, at least 5 micrograms per sample, was extracted from PBMCs with Trizol reagent. Naive CD45RAhigh/CD27high T cell percentages were measured by flow cytometry on a PBMC aliquot from every donor. This clonotype was obtained from a woman in her twenties or thirties in good health. Sequencing was done on a sample of blood.

The CDR3 protein is CASSEGRGGNQPQHF. The DNA is TGCGCCAGCAGTGAGGGGAGGGGTGGCAATCAGCCCCAGCATTTT. The chain uses TRBV10-2 and TRBJ1-5; TRBD1 could be the D gene, as 5 bases match. CDR1 WSHSY and CDR2 SAAADI were looked up in the germline V gene. V is pared back by 2 bases and J by 2 bases, with 10 bases lying between the germline termini. The CDR3 holds 15 amino acids from the cysteine to the phenylalanine. Solely the CDR3 DNA is kept, with 45 bases framed from the first base.